The source of this T cell receptor (beta chain) is a study of identical twins. Whole-study findings and limits: Cord blood beta clonotypes that were abundant carried fewer insertions, and memory repertoires showed no such trend. Sequences that were out-of-frame, alpha and twin-shared displayed an excess of low generation probability.

Trimming removed 0 bases from V and 3 bases from J, with 9 bases in between. This CDR3 has 15 amino acids. In germline, CDR1 is LGHDT, CDR2 YNNKEL (reference sequence). Addition of a universal primer site occurred through template switching, and cDNA carried unique molecular identifiers. TCRdb redid the calling of the 5' RACE reads with MiXCR, one entry per CDR3 protein. Of about 890,000 distinct CDR3 sequences in the sample, 9% to 15% were seen once. About this clonotype itself: Its antigen is still unknown.

The sample also formed part of further work on yellow fever vaccine responses in identical twins. That publication notes: Each twin's T cell response to the vaccine was reported to look partly convergent and partly personalized.

The sequence was collected from a woman aged 18-35 years in good health. V and J are TRBV3-1 and TRBJ2-1; D uncertain. The sequencing sample was made of PBMCs. CDR3 amino acids: CASSQDHWYYNEQFF. In DNA form, the CDR3 reads TGTGCCAGCAGCCAAGATCACTGGTACTACAATGAGCAGTTCTTC.